This entry lists 20 T cell receptor beta chains sequenced from one sample in a study of cytomegalovirus exposure and HLA in healthy donors. The PCR ran on 60 Vbeta and 13 Jbeta primers. Sequencing used immunoSEQ multiplex PCR; TCRdb keeps in-frame clones, though not all of them. The sample has some 64,000 clones, approximately 88% seen once; the top ten hold roughly 1.6%. Sequences were obtained from PBMCs. The receptors derive from a man between 25 and 39 years old in good health and CMV-seropositive.

The rearrangement joins TRBV5-5 to TRBJ2-2, with D maybe TRBD1 (5 bases). Germline V gives CDR1 SGHKS, CDR2 YYEKEE (reference sequence). The CDR3 is made up of 13 amino acids. Deletions cut 4 bases from V and 6 bases from J, with 10 bases between. DNA of the CDR3: TGTGCCAGCAGCCCTACAGGAGCCGGGGAGCTGTTTTTT. The encoded protein is CASSPTGAGELFF.

The V gene is TRBV7-8, the J gene TRBJ2-1; tentative D call: TRBD2 (5 bases). V was pared by 1 base and J by 2 bases, with 9 bases between. The CDR3 is 15 amino acids. Germline assignment: CDR1 SGHVS and CDR2 FQNEAQ. CDR3 protein: CASSLVEGPYNEQFF. The DNA of the CDR3 is TGTGCCAGCAGCTTAGTTGAGGGCCCCTACAATGAGCAGTTCTTC.

CDR3 bases: TGTGCCAGCAGTTACACGGGGAGGGGGAACACTGAAGCTTTCTTT. The encoded protein is CASSYTGRGNTEAFF. The genes are TRBV6-6 and TRBJ1-1, with a possible D match to TRBD1 (5 bases). Trimming pared 2 bases from V and 1 base from J, leaving 11 bases between. The germline V gene has CDR1 MNHNY and CDR2 SVGAGI (reference sequence). The CDR3 consists of 15 residues.

The J gene is TRBJ2-7, the V gene TRBV5-1; D ambiguous. The germline V gene has CDR1 SGHRS and CDR2 YFSETQ. This CDR3 contains 14 residues. The V and J ends lost 0 bases and 0 bases respectively, with 7 bases between them. CDR3 nucleotide sequence: TGCGCCAGCAGCTTGGGGGCCATCTCCTACGAGCAGTACTTC. Translated, it gives CASSLGAISYEQYF.

Only a few counts were recorded for this clone. The rearrangement links TRBV5-1 to TRBJ2-7, with D perhaps TRBD1 (6 bases). Germline V gene data show CDR1 as SGHRS and CDR2 as YFSETQ. This CDR3 has 14 residues. Trimming took 2 bases from V and 1 from J, leaving 10 bases between them. CDR3 protein: CASSFRTASYEQYF. CDR3 DNA sequence: TGCGCCAGCAGCTTCCGGACAGCTTCCTACGAGCAGTACTTC.

Of note for this clone: This sample also contains other DNA sequences that code for the same CDR3. The chain joins TRBV5-1 to TRBJ1-3; 7 bases map to TRBD1. This CDR3 spans 14 amino acids. The V and J ends lost 0 bases and 4 bases, in that order; junction bases with no gene match: 1. Germline V CDR1 and CDR2: SGHRS, YFSETQ. CDR3: CASSLGTGGNTIYF. DNA of the CDR3: TGCGCCAGCAGCTTGGGGACAGGAGGAAACACCATATATTTT.

The chain links TRBV7-9 to TRBJ1-1; unclear D gene. Looked up from germline, CDR1 is SEHNR and CDR2 is FQNEAQ (reference sequence). The CDR3 contains 13 residues. Trimming took 0 bases from V and 1 from J, leaving 3 bases between them. This CDR3 reads CASSLAWNTEAFF. The CDR3 nucleotides are TGTGCCAGCAGCTTAGCCTGGAACACTGAAGCTTTCTTT.

This clone was detected a few times. The chain combines TRBV28 with TRBJ1-1, with 8 bases that match TRBD1. V shed 7 bases and J 0 bases; nucleotides not matched to a gene: 4. This CDR3 is 14 amino acids long. Germline V gene lookup returns CDR1 MDHEN and CDR2 SYDVKM. CDR3 sequence reads: CASITDRVNTEAFF. The CDR3 region has the DNA TGTGCCAGCATTACGGACAGGGTGAACACTGAAGCTTTCTTT.

The rearrangement joins TRBV29-1 to TRBJ2-1; 8 nucleotides align to TRBD1. The V gene's germline CDR1 is SQVTM and CDR2 ANQGSEA. This CDR3 contains 11 residues. Losses at the gene ends were 0 bases for V and 14 bases for J; bases not matched to a gene: 3. The CDR3 coding sequence is TGCAGCGTTGAAGAGCAGGGGGCGAAGTTCTTC. Protein: CSVEEQGAKFF.

The chain combines TRBV7-2 with TRBJ2-1, with a tentative D call TRBD2 (5 bases). The CDR3 extends over 14 amino acids. Per the germline V gene, CDR1 is SGHTA and CDR2 is FQGNSA. Trimming took off 1 base at V and 6 bases at J, with 10 bases between the two ends. CDR3: CASSLVGVGNEQFF. The CDR3 DNA reads as TGTGCCAGCAGCTTAGTCGGGGTAGGCAATGAGCAGTTCTTC.

The chain uses TRBV7-3 and TRBJ1-5; no reliable D call. The V end was cut by 7 bases, the J end by 0 bases, with 7 bases between. CDR1 and CDR2 (germline): SGHTA, FQGTGA. The CDR3 totals 13 residues. The CDR3 is CASTVNSNQPQHF. For the CDR3, the DNA is TGTGCCAGCACGGTTAATAGCAATCAGCCCCAGCATTTT.

This chain joins TRBV6-5 and TRBJ1-1, with D tentatively TRBD1 (6 bases). V gave up 0 bases and J gave up 5 bases, with 13 bases separating them. Germline V gives CDR1 MNHEY, CDR2 SVGAGI. This CDR3 contains 15 residues. This chain's CDR3 is CASSYSPAGETEAFF. DNA of the CDR3: TGTGCCAGCAGTTACTCCCCCGCAGGGGAGACTGAAGCTTTCTTT.

The table lists this clone with a count of one. The chain employs TRBV5-1 and TRBJ2-5; 14 bases line up with TRBD2. Germline CDR1 is SGHRS and CDR2 is YFSETQ. V was clipped by 4 bases and J by 5 bases; unmatched bases: 7. The CDR3 spans 16 residues. The CDR3 nucleotides read TGCGCCAGCAGCAAAGGGACTAGCGGGAGCCTGGAGACCCAGTACTTC. It specifies CASSKGTSGSLETQYF.

The chain recombines TRBV6-1 with TRBJ2-6, with D maybe TRBD2 (5 bases). The CDR3 runs to 15 residues. V was shortened by 3 bases and J by 2 bases, with 8 bases between the two germline ends. CDR1 and CDR2 (germline): MNHNS, SASEGT. The DNA for the CDR3 is TGTGCCAGCAGTGATCAGGAGGCTGGGGCCAACGTCCTGACTTTC. Translation gives CASSDQEAGANVLTF.

This chain uses TRBV19 with TRBJ1-1; weak D call: TRBD1 (5 bases). Trimming stripped 7 bases from V and 5 bases from J, with 20 bases between. Germline CDR1 and CDR2: LNHDA and SQIVND (reference sequence). CDR3 length equals 15 residues. The CDR3 loop is CASIPRVGLRTEAFF. CDR3 coding DNA: TGTGCCAGTATCCCCCGGGTGGGGCTGAGGACTGAAGCTTTCTTT.

The J gene is TRBJ2-7, the V gene TRBV7-2; 11 bases map to TRBD2. Germline values: CDR1 SGHTA, CDR2 FQGNSA. CDR3 length: 13 amino acids. With V trimmed by 6 bases and J by 2 bases, 0 bases remained unmatched. The CDR3 protein is CASRLAGAYEQYF. The DNA for the CDR3 is TGTGCCAGCAGACTAGCGGGAGCCTACGAGCAGTACTTC. The variable domain in full, with the rest retrieved from reference TRBV7-2 and TRBJ2-7, is GAGVSQSPSNKVTEKGKDVELRCDPISGHTALYWYRQSLGQGLEFLIYFQGNSAPDKSGLPSDRFSAERTGGSVSTLTIQRTQQEDSAVYLCASRLAGAYEQYFGPGTRLTVT.

The chain joins TRBV7-8 to TRBJ2-3; TRBD2 matches at 9 bases. Germline loops: CDR1 SGHVS, CDR2 FQNEAQ. The CDR3 contains 18 residues. The V segment lost 5 bases and the J segment 5 bases; nucleotides outside the gene matches: 17. DNA for the CDR3: TGTGCCAGCAGCGTGTATTTGGTTGCGGGAGGGCGTGGAGATACGCAGTATTTT. Translation: CASSVYLVAGGRGDTQYF.

V gene TRBV5-1 combines with J gene TRBJ1-5; 9 bases map to TRBD1. The germline V gene has CDR1 SGHRS and CDR2 YFSETQ. The CDR3 totals 15 residues. The J segment lost 9 bases and the V segment lost 1 base, leaving 8 bases of the junction unmatched. The CDR3 region has the DNA TGCGCCAGCAGCTTGATTCGGACAGGGGTAGGGCCCCAGCATTTT. This codes for CASSLIRTGVGPQHF.

The rearrangement links TRBV11-2 to TRBJ2-7, with D possibly being TRBD1 (6 bases). The CDR3 contains 15 residues. V dropped 1 base and J dropped 0 bases, with 10 bases sitting between them. The germline V gene encodes CDR1 SGHAT and CDR2 FQNNGV. The CDR3 coding sequence is TGTGCCAGCAGCTTAGGAACAGGGCTCTCCTACGAGCAGTACTTC. Translating gives CASSLGTGLSYEQYF.

The sample holds one count of this clone. The genes are TRBV11-1 and TRBJ1-1; D ambiguous. Trimming left V 2 bases short and J 7 bases short, with 11 bases between. Germline V CDR1 and CDR2: SGHAT, FQDESV (reference sequence). CDR3 length: 13 residues. CDR3 amino acids: CASSLNTEVEAFF. The CDR3 region has the DNA TGTGCCAGCAGCTTAAACACTGAGGTTGAAGCTTTCTTT.